One sample yielded the 7 T cell receptor beta chains listed below, sequenced in a study of T-cell memory formation after mild COVID-19. TCRdb itself ran the 5' RACE reads through MiXCR, one entry per CDR3 protein. This sample yields around 300,000 distinct CDR3 sequences, of which about an eighth are seen a single time; roughly 20% belongs to the top ten. The sequenced material came from PBMCs or a T cell subset sorted from them (not recorded which). The receptors shown here come from a young man who had mild COVID-19 (a few samples of this study predate the infection). Cell type and time point are not known.

V usage is TRBV11-3 and J usage is TRBJ2-3, with 10 positions matching TRBD2. The CDR3 has 18 residues. V lost 2 bases and J lost 2; bases outside the gene matches: 10. Germline V gene data show CDR1 as SGHNT and CDR2 as YENEEA. This chain's CDR3 is CASSLTVEAGGDTDTQYF. CDR3 DNA: TGTGCCAGCAGCTTAACGGTGGAAGCGGGGGGGGACACAGATACGCAGTATTTT.

J is TRBJ2-7 and V is TRBV6-5; no reliable D call. V was clipped by 4 bases and J by 3 bases, with 10 bases between them. This CDR3 comprises 13 residues. Germline CDR1 and CDR2: MNHEY and SVGAGI. CDR3 loop: CASSLTAIYEQYF. CDR3 sequence (DNA): TGTGCCAGCAGTTTAACAGCGATCTACGAGCAGTACTTC.

This clonotype was counted ten times or more. This chain links TRBV6-5 with TRBJ1-6, with D maybe TRBD1 (6 bases). CDR3 length: 11 residues. Per germline, CDR1 MNHEY and CDR2 SVGAGI. V was pared by 6 bases and J by 12 bases, with 9 bases between. The CDR3 is CASRQGGPLHF. The CDR3 bases are TGTGCCAGCAGACAGGGTGGACCCCTCCACTTT.

This CDR3 is CASSYRGGSTEAFF. The CDR3 DNA reads as TGTGCCAGCAGTTACAGGGGGGGGAGCACTGAAGCTTTCTTT. The chain recombines TRBV6-5 with TRBJ1-1; D perhaps matches TRBD1 (6 bases). There are 14 residues in the CDR3. Per germline, CDR1 MNHEY and CDR2 SVGAGI. V was clipped by 2 bases and J by 4 bases, with 11 bases between them.

This sequence joins TRBV19 and TRBJ1-2; no clear D gene. CDR1 is LNHDA and CDR2 is SQIVND in the germline V gene (reference sequence). This CDR3 is 13 amino acids long. V was clipped by 5 bases and J by 7 bases, with 14 bases between them. DNA for the CDR3: TGTGCCAGTAGTCCGGACTTCTCCCTTGGCTACACCTTC. It translates to CASSPDFSLGYTF.

A few counts support this clonotype. The rearrangement uses TRBV5-4 and TRBJ2-1; TRBD1 matches 9 bases. The CDR3 consists of 15 residues. Germline V CDR1 and CDR2: SGHNT, YYREEE (reference sequence). After removal of 4 bases from V and 8 bases from J, the junction contained 10 bases not matched to a gene. The CDR3: CASSLGDRARDEQFF. The CDR3 nucleotides read TGTGCCAGCAGCCTAGGGGACAGGGCTAGGGATGAGCAGTTCTTC.

V gene TRBV4-1 combines with J gene TRBJ2-1; 8 nucleotides line up with TRBD2. V lost 4 bases and J lost 9; bases outside the gene matches: 8. The CDR3 is made up of 14 amino acids. Germline V gene data show CDR1 as MGHRA and CDR2 as YSYEKL. The CDR3: CASSRGTSGIEQFF. CDR3 coding DNA: TGCGCCAGCAGCCGGGGGACTAGTGGCATTGAGCAGTTCTTC.